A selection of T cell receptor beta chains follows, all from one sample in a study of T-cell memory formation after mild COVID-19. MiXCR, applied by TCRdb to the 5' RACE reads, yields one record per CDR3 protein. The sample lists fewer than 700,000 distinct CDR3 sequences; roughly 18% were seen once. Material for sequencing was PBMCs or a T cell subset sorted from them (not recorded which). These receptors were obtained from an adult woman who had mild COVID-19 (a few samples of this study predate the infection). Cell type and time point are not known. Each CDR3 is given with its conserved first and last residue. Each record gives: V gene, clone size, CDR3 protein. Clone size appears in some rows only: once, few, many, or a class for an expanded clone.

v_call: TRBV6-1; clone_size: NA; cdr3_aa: CASSPGVGRAGAQHF
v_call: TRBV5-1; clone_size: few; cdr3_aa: CASSSSPGETQYF
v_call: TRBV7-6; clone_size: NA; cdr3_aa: CASSPRVSTEAFF
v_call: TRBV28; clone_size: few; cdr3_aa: CASSLVRVRESEQFF
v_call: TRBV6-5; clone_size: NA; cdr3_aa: CASSYSRSLLSAAGYTF
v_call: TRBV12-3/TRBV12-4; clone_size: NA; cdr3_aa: CASSNQGISRAFF
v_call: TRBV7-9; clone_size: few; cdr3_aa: CASSLEKPTYEQYF
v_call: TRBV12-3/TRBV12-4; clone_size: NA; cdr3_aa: CASRTARGTIYF
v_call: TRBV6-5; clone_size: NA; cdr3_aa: CASRRLAGEETQYF
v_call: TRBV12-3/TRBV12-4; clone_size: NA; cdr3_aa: CASREDRYEQYF
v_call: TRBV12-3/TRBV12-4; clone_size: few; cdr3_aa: CASSLAESRGQFF
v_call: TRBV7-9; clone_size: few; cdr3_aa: CASSFGPAVATDTQYF
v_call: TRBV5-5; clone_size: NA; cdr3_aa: CASSLVATPHSPLHF
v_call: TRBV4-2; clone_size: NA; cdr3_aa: CASSQESGTEQYF
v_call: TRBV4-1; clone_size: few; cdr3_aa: CASSQDRAYRDLNYEQYF
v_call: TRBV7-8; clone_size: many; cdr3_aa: CASRPRQGSAGELFF
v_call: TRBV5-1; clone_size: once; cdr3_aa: CASTRDKNTGELFF
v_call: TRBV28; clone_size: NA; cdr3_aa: CASTLGQGYNEQFF
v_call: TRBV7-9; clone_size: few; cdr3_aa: CASSLTQAQETQYF
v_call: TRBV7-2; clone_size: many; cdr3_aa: CASSLLGTSASNTQYF